This T cell receptor beta chain stems from a study of blood T cell repertoires in COVID-19. Looking at the study overall: PBMCs, B-cell-depleted T cells, or T cells were the source of the cDNA or gDNA that made up the material.

Assay: immunoSEQ multiplex PCR; the TCRdb copy retains only in-frame clones and omits some. The table has a few hundred thousand clones, approximately 82% seen once. Germline V gene sequence: CDR1 LNHDA, CDR2 SQIVND (reference sequence). The CDR3 length is 16 residues. Trimming shortened V by 1 base and J by 6 bases, and 19 bases separated the two germline ends. This clonotype originated in a woman in her thirties or forties who had recovered from COVID-19. The specimen sequenced was peripheral blood. The J gene is TRBJ2-7, the V gene TRBV19; D possibly corresponds to TRBD2 (6 bases). The chain's CDR3 is CASSIVGGIGSSEQYF. Written as DNA, the CDR3 is TGTGCCAGTAGTATAGTTGGGGGGATCGGATCTTCCGAGCAGTACTTC.